This T cell receptor (beta chain) is from a study of identical twins. The CDR3 runs to 14 residues. Trimming shortened V by 3 bases and J by 9 bases, and 20 bases separated the two germline ends. Germline CDR1 and CDR2: SQVTM and ANQGSEA. A single record per CDR3 protein comes from TCRdb applying MiXCR to the 5' RACE reads. In the table there are 690,000 or so distinct CDR3 sequences, 8% to 9% of which are singletons. In this sample, this clonotype turned up many times. These data were also reused for a study on yellow fever vaccine responses in identical twins.

This sequence was found in a woman younger than 30 in good health. The sequenced material came from PBMCs. This chain uses TRBV29-1 with TRBJ1-1, with D perhaps TRBD1 (5 bases). CDR3 in amino acids: CSVDLVGAGRQAFF. In DNA form, the CDR3 reads TGCAGCGTTGACCTTGTAGGGGCCGGCCGACAAGCTTTCTTT.